This T cell receptor beta chain emerged from a study of early T cells in non-severe SARS-CoV-2 infection. Turning to the study itself: Sequenced material consisted of bulk RNA (from unsorted whole blood), and chains were unpaired.

Using its own MiXCR run on the 5' RACE reads, TCRdb lists one record per CDR3 protein. The top ten hold around 1.3% of the sample, which has more than 80,000 distinct CDR3 sequences, roughly 17% seen once. This clonotype was recorded a few times. From germline, CDR1 is LNHNV and CDR2 YYDKDF (reference sequence). The CDR3 sequence is 15 residues long. The V end was cut by 0 bases, the J end by 2 bases, with 11 bases between. This sequence joins TRBV15 and TRBJ2-7; D might be TRBD2 (6 bases). This clonotype was obtained from an adult who was a healthcare worker with PCR-confirmed SARS-CoV-2 infection or an uninfected control (not recorded which). The sequenced sample consisted of whole blood. The CDR3 DNA sequence: TGTGCCACCAGCAGAGATCGGGACTCCACCTACGAGCAGTACTTC. It yields the protein CATSRDRDSTYEQYF.